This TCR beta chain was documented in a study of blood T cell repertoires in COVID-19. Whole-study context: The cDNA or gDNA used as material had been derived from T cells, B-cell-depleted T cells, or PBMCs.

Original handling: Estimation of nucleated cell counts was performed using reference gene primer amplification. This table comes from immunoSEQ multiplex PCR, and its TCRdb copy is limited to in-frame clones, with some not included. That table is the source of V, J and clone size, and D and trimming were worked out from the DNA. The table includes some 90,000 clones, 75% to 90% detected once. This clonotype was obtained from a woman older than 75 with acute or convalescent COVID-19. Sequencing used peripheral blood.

CDR3 DNA sequence: TGTGCCAGCAGCCGCCTTCGAGGGTTTAATGAAAAACTGTTTTTT. Translated, it gives CASSRLRGFNEKLFF. This chain joins TRBV7-4 and TRBJ1-4; D uncertain. Germline assignment: CDR1 SGHVT and CDR2 SQSDAQ. The CDR3 is 15 amino acids. V lost 5 bases, J lost 4 bases, and 14 bases lay in between.